Listed here is a single T cell receptor beta chain. The sample belongs to a study of blood T cell repertoires in COVID-19. Across the study: PBMCs, B-cell-depleted T cells, or T cells were the source of the cDNA or gDNA that made up the material.

This CDR3 is built from 15 residues. Between the trimmed V and J ends, which lost 4 bases and 9 bases, there was a span of 19 bases. Germline lookup yields CDR1 SGHTA and CDR2 FQGNSA. The method was immunoSEQ multiplex PCR; TCRdb's version includes in-frame clones alone and lacks a portion of them. The table lists fewer than 90,000 clones, 86% of them singletons. The sequenced sample consisted of peripheral blood. The clonotype originates from a man aged 30 to 45 with acute or convalescent COVID-19. The gene calls are TRBV7-2 and TRBJ2-1; maybe TRBD2 (7 bases). The CDR3 bases are TGTGCCAGCAGCTCTCAAATAGGAGGGGGGGGTGAGCAGTTCTTC. This translates into CASSSQIGGGGEQFF.